Below are 29 T cell receptor beta chains sequenced from a single sample in a study of shared clonotypes between healthy human individuals. Profiled with immunoSEQ multiplex PCR; TCRdb holds only in-frame clones, not every one. The sample has around 1.9 million clones, around 93% seen once. Selected positively for CCR7 and CD45RO-negative, naive CD8 cells excluded terminally differentiated effector memory CD45RA+ cells. The sample comprised naive CD8+ T cells from PBMCs. These receptor sequences come from a man aged 18 to 29 in good health. Some clones in this sample may be carry-over from other donors' samples.

The rearrangement links TRBV18 to TRBJ2-7; tentative D call: TRBD1 (6 bases). The CDR3 length is 16 residues. Germline CDR1 KGHSH, CDR2 LQKENI. The V gene lost 3 bases and the J gene lost 1 base, with 16 bases spanning the gap. The CDR3 bases are TGTGCCAGCTCACCGGAACGGACAGACGTATCCTACGAGCAGTACTTC. This translates into CASSPERTDVSYEQYF.

The chain combines TRBV27 with TRBJ2-3, with 12 bases aligning to TRBD2. After removal of 6 bases from V and 5 bases from J, the junction contained 12 bases not matched to a gene. This CDR3 region has 17 residues. Per germline, CDR1 MNHEY and CDR2 SMNVEV (reference sequence). Written as DNA, the CDR3 is TGTGCCAGCAGCCCTACCCGACTAGCGGGGGCCCTAGATACGCAGTATTTT. It yields the protein CASSPTRLAGALDTQYF.

This clone was counted once. The same CDR3 arises from other DNA sequences in this sample as well. The chain combines TRBV6-5 with TRBJ1-2, with no clear D. This CDR3 spans 16 amino acids. Deletions cut 0 bases from V and 2 bases from J, with 13 bases between. From germline, CDR1 is MNHEY and CDR2 SVGAGI. The CDR3 is CASSYSIGETNYGYTF. The CDR3 coding sequence is TGTGCCAGCAGTTACTCGATTGGGGAAACCAACTATGGCTACACCTTC.

The rearrangement links TRBV6-6 to TRBJ2-3; 8 bases are a match to TRBD2. V dropped 5 bases and J dropped 2; count of bases not matched to a gene: 9. Germline V gives CDR1 MNHNY, CDR2 SVGAGI (reference sequence). CDR3 size: 16 residues. CDR3 in amino acids: CASSRQREPFTDTQYF. DNA for the CDR3: TGTGCCAGCAGTAGACAGCGGGAGCCTTTCACAGATACGCAGTATTTT.

CDR3 nucleotides: TGTGCCAGCAGCACGCCACGGACAGGCTCCTACGAGCAGTACTTC. Amino acid sequence: CASSTPRTGSYEQYF. This rearrangement joins TRBV13 to TRBJ2-7; 7 nucleotides agree with TRBD1. The CDR3 spans 15 residues. Germline CDR1 and CDR2: PRHDT and FYEKMQ (reference sequence). V shed 5 bases, J shed 0 bases, and the junction held 7 bases outside the gene matches.

V is TRBV19 and J is TRBJ1-5; no definite D call. The CDR3 is 16 residues long. Trimming took off 3 bases at V and 3 bases at J, with 15 bases between the two ends. Germline loops: CDR1 LNHDA, CDR2 SQIVND (reference sequence). The CDR3 nucleotides are TGTGCCAGTAGTATTGGCCCCGCCGGGTTCAATCAGCCCCAGCATTTT. Protein sequence: CASSIGPAGFNQPQHF. Full variable domain (missing parts from reference TRBV19 and TRBJ1-5): DGGITQSPKYLFRKEGQNVTLSCEQNLNHDAMYWYRQDPGQGLRLIYYSQIVNDFQKGDIAEGYSVSREKKESFPLTVTSAQKNPTAFYLCASSIGPAGFNQPQHFGDGTRLSIL.

For this clone: The final CDR3 position lacks the conserved phenylalanine or tryptophan, pointing to a likely read error. The DNA is left out, because the CDR3 cannot be placed on it with certainty; the CDR3 is given as TCRdb lists it. This CDR3 reads CASSPSGRVYY. The rearrangement uses TRBV7-9 and TRBJ2-3; the DNA was not compared with TRBD2, the D call given in the table. The CDR3 length equals 11 residues, ends included. CDR1 and CDR2 from the germline V gene are SEHNR and FQNEAQ (reference sequence).

V usage is TRBV12-5 and J usage is TRBJ1-4, with 9 bases that match TRBD1. CDR1 and CDR2 from the germline V gene are LGHNT and FRNRAP. The J segment lost 0 bases and the V segment lost 4 bases, leaving 12 bases of the junction unmatched. The CDR3 extends over 19 amino acids. CDR3 coding DNA: TGTGCTAGTGGTTGGAGGGACAGGGAGTACACTGCAACTAATGAAAAACTGTTTTTT. Translated: CASGWRDREYTATNEKLFF. The full variable domain, completed using reference TRBV12-5 and TRBJ1-4, is DARVTQTPRHKVTEMGQEVTMRCQPILGHNTVFWYRQTMMQGLELLAYFRNRAPLDDSGMPKDRFSAEMPDATLATLKIQPSEPRDSAVYFCASGWRDREYTATNEKLFFGSGTQLSVL.

This clone was counted a single time. At the DNA level, this CDR3 is encoded by other sequences in the same sample as well. The chain combines TRBV27 with TRBJ2-7; the D is unclear. The ends were cut back, 8 bases at V and 0 bases at J, with 8 bases in the middle. This CDR3 comprises 12 residues. CDR1 and CDR2 (germline): MNHEY, SMNVEV (reference sequence). CDR3 residues: CASSGSSYEQYF. As DNA, the CDR3 is TGTGCCAGCTCGGGCAGCTCCTACGAGCAGTACTTC.

The chain uses TRBV6-5 and TRBJ1-2; no clear D gene. The ends were cut back, 0 bases at V and 4 bases at J, with 9 bases in the middle. The CDR3 sequence is 14 residues long. CDR1 and CDR2 (germline): MNHEY, SVGAGI. CDR3 sequence reads: CASSYSRALYGYTF. The DNA of the CDR3 is TGTGCCAGCAGTTACTCAAGGGCACTCTATGGCTACACCTTC.

The table lists this clone with a count of one. This chain links TRBV7-3 with TRBJ2-6; 7 nucleotides line up with TRBD1. Germline values: CDR1 SGHTA, CDR2 FQGTGA. The CDR3 contains 21 residues. V gave up 1 base and J gave up 0 bases; unmatched junction bases: 15. CDR3 in amino acids: CASSLKLVGTGDTSGANVLTF. CDR3 nucleotide sequence: TGTGCCAGCAGCTTAAAACTTGTCGGAACAGGGGACACCTCTGGGGCCAACGTCCTGACTTTC.

The chain employs TRBV20-1 and TRBJ2-5; D is unresolved. Matching the DNA end better, TRBJ2-7 makes the J call doubtful. The CDR3 is made up of 11 amino acids. CDR1 is DFQATT, CDR2 SNEGSKA, per germline (reference sequence). CDR3 nucleotide sequence: TGCAGTGCTGCGATGGGTTACGAGCAGTACTTC. As protein: CSAAMGYEQYF.

The rearrangement links TRBV4-3 to TRBJ2-5, with TRBD1 identical over 8 bases. Per the germline V gene, CDR1 is LGHNA and CDR2 is YSLEER. V lost 1 base and J lost 11; bases outside the gene matches: 12. The CDR3 loop spans 15 amino acids. The CDR3 reads CASSQGSGTGEEQYF. The CDR3 nucleotides read TGCGCCAGCAGCCAAGGATCGGGGACAGGTGAAGAGCAGTACTTC.

This rearrangement joins TRBV27 to TRBJ1-5, with no clear D. The CDR3 covers 15 residues. Trimming removed 3 bases from V and 3 bases from J, with 12 bases in between. The germline CDR1 and CDR2 sequences are MNHEY and SMNVEV (reference sequence). The CDR3 sequence is CASSFGEGHNQPQHF. The CDR3 DNA follows: TGTGCCAGCAGTTTTGGGGAAGGGCACAATCAGCCCCAGCATTTT.

J is TRBJ2-6 and V is TRBV9; TRBD1 is a possible D gene (6 bases). This CDR3 contains 17 residues. Germline-derived CDR1 and CDR2 are SGDLS and YYNGEE. The V gene lost 0 bases and the J gene lost 2 bases, with 12 bases spanning the gap. CDR3 in amino acids: CASSVEQGEAGANVLTF. In nucleotides, the CDR3 is TGTGCCAGCAGCGTAGAACAGGGAGAAGCTGGGGCCAACGTCCTGACTTTC.

The chain carries TRBV29-1 and TRBJ2-1; 8 bases match TRBD2. V was pared by 5 bases and J by 0 bases, with 6 bases of the junction left unmatched. Germline loops: CDR1 SQVTM, CDR2 ANQGSEA. CDR3 length: 15 residues. This CDR3 reads CSVRAGAPSYNEQFF. The CDR3 region has the DNA TGCAGCGTTCGAGCGGGGGCCCCCTCCTACAATGAGCAGTTCTTC.

The DNA for the CDR3 is TGTGCCAGCAGCAGGGGCCAGCCCCAGCATTTT. Translated: CASSRGQPQHF. The V gene is TRBV16, the J gene TRBJ1-5; D perhaps matches TRBD1 (5 bases). CDR3 length: 11 amino acids. CDR1 and CDR2 (germline): KGHSY, FQNENV. V lost 5 bases and J lost 7, with 6 bases in between.

This clone was picked up one time. Other nucleotide sequences from this sample produce the same CDR3. J is TRBJ2-1 and V is TRBV28, with D maybe TRBD2 (6 bases). This CDR3 has 13 amino acids. V was trimmed by 5 bases and J by 6 bases, leaving 11 bases between them. CDR1 and CDR2 (germline): MDHEN, SYDVKM. The CDR3 bases are TGTGCCAGCAGTCTGCTAGCGCGCAATGAGCAGTTCTTC. This gives the protein CASSLLARNEQFF. The full variable domain, in which reference TRBV28 and TRBJ2-1 provide the parts outside the CDR3, is DVKVTQSSRYLVKRTGEKVFLECVQDMDHENMFWYRQDPGLGLRLIYFSYDVKMKEKGDIPEGYSVSREKKERFSLILESASTNQTSMYLCASSLLARNEQFFGPGTRLTVL.

The chain combines TRBV11-2 with TRBJ2-7; 11 bases line up with TRBD2. This CDR3 region has 15 residues. With V trimmed by 2 bases and J by 5 bases, 5 bases remained unmatched. The germline CDR1 and CDR2 sequences are SGHAT and FQNNGV. CDR3 sequence (DNA): TGTGCCAGCAGCTTACTAGCGGGAGGACGCCACGAGCAGTACTTC. This encodes CASSLLAGGRHEQYF. The whole variable domain, filled in from reference TRBV11-2 and TRBJ2-7, reads EAGVAQSPRYKIIEKRQSVAFWCNPISGHATLYWYQQILGQGPKLLIQFQNNGVVDDSQLPKDRFSAERLKGVDSTLKIQPAKLEDSAVYLCASSLLAGGRHEQYFGPGTRLTVT.

This clone was picked up one time. The chain carries TRBV6-5 and TRBJ1-2, with D possibly being TRBD1 (6 bases). CDR1 and CDR2 (germline): MNHEY, SVGAGI. CDR3 size: 15 residues. Deletions cut 2 bases from V and 4 bases from J, with 14 bases between. CDR3 DNA: TGTGCCAGCAGTTACCAGGGGTTCTCATCCTATGGCTACACCTTC. It yields the protein CASSYQGFSSYGYTF.

The chain links TRBV28 to TRBJ2-1; TRBD1 is a possible D gene (5 bases). Germline-derived CDR1 and CDR2 are MDHEN and SYDVKM. The CDR3 sequence is 13 residues long. The V and J ends lost 2 bases and 9 bases respectively, with 11 bases between them. DNA for the CDR3: TGTGCCAGCAGTTTACAGAGAAGGGGTGAGCAGTTCTTC. Translated, it gives CASSLQRRGEQFF.

This sequence joins TRBV4-3 and TRBJ1-5; D gene unclear. The CDR3 runs to 17 residues. V was shortened by 4 bases and J by 0 bases, with 16 bases between the two germline ends. CDR1 is LGHNA and CDR2 is YSLEER in the germline V gene. The CDR3 coding sequence is TGCGCCAGCAGCCGCATACTGGTCAGAGATAGCAATCAGCCCCAGCATTTT. Its protein product is CASSRILVRDSNQPQHF.

The rearrangement joins TRBV29-1 to TRBJ1-2; TRBD1 might be the D (5 bases). Germline V gives CDR1 SQVTM, CDR2 ANQGSEA. V lost 7 bases and J 4 bases, leaving 16 bases between the germline ends. CDR3 length: 13 amino acids. As DNA, the CDR3 is TGCAGCGCACTCCTGGGGGACTCCTATGGCTACACCTTC. This codes for CSALLGDSYGYTF. Full variable domain (missing parts from reference TRBV29-1 and TRBJ1-2): SAVISQKPSRDICQRGTSLTIQCQVDSQVTMMFWYRQQPGQSLTLIATANQGSEATYESGFVIDKFPISRPNLTFSTLTVSNMSPEDSSIYLCSALLGDSYGYTFGSGTRLTVV.

V is TRBV7-8 and J is TRBJ2-1; TRBD2 might be the D (6 bases). This CDR3 spans 14 amino acids. The germline V gene encodes CDR1 SGHVS and CDR2 FQNEAQ. Trimming removed 2 bases from V and 5 bases from J, with 10 bases in between. CDR3 nucleotide sequence: TGTGCCAGCAGCTTATGGCGGGGAAACAATGAGCAGTTCTTC. Translation gives CASSLWRGNNEQFF.

The rearrangement links TRBV10-3 to TRBJ2-5; TRBD1 agrees at 8 bases. This CDR3 comprises 16 residues. V trimming: 3 bases; J trimming: 5 bases; junction bases outside the gene matches: 11. CDR1 ENHRY and CDR2 SYGVKD come from the germline V gene. CDR3 DNA sequence: TGTGCCATCAGTGACATCGACCAGGGGGCATGGGAGACCCAGTACTTC. Residues: CAISDIDQGAWETQYF.

The V and J genes are TRBV29-1 and TRBJ2-7; 7 nucleotides line up with TRBD2. The V gene end was trimmed by 1 base and the J gene end by 3 bases; junction bases not matched to a gene: 12. CDR1 and CDR2 from the germline V gene are SQVTM and ANQGSEA. The CDR3 totals 16 residues. The CDR3 region has the DNA TGCAGCGTTGAAGGGCTCGAAAGCGGGACCTACTACGAGCAGTACTTC. Its translation: CSVEGLESGTYYEQYF.

The chain combines TRBV28 with TRBJ2-7; 9 positions match TRBD1. Germline V gene sequence: CDR1 MDHEN, CDR2 SYDVKM. The CDR3 covers 17 residues. The V gene end was trimmed by 5 bases and the J gene end by 5 bases; junction bases not matched to a gene: 16. DNA of the CDR3: TGTGCCAGCAGTCGACCGGGGACAGGGTCAAGAAAAAACGAGCAGTACTTC. The encoded protein is CASSRPGTGSRKNEQYF.

The chain has TRBV5-4 and TRBJ2-7; D might be TRBD2 (5 bases). This CDR3 comprises 16 residues. Germline V gene data show CDR1 as SGHNT and CDR2 as YYREEE (reference sequence). V dropped 1 base and J dropped 3 bases, with 17 bases sitting between them. For the CDR3, the DNA is TGTGCCAGCAGCTTGAAGAGAGAGCGGAGCGACTACGAGCAGTACTTC. Its protein is CASSLKRERSDYEQYF.

The chain uses TRBV4-2 and TRBJ2-7; TRBD1 aligns across 7 bases. V shed 0 bases and J 4 bases; nucleotides not matched to a gene: 3. The V gene's germline CDR1 is LGHNA and CDR2 YNFKEQ. This CDR3 is built from 14 residues. CDR3 loop: CASSQELQGYEQYF. The CDR3 DNA reads as TGTGCCAGCAGCCAAGAATTACAGGGGTACGAGCAGTACTTC.